Presented here are 19 T cell receptor beta chains from one specimen sequenced in a study of STAT3 mutations in large granular lymphocyte leukemia. No cognate antigen is known for these TCRs. Findings and caveats of the study: Every T-cell large granular lymphocyte leukemia patient had at least one immunodominant TCR beta clonotype.

Data came from immunoSEQ multiplex PCR; TCRdb stores just in-frame clones and leaves some out. Of approximately 43,000 clones in the sample, about three quarters were seen once. The material sequenced was PBMCs. The source is a human donor with T large granular lymphocyte leukemia. Some clones in this sample may be carry-over from other donors' samples.

With respect to this clone: One junction end does not reproduce the germline sequence, and a read error may be involved. The CDR3 nucleotides are TGTGCCACCAGCCGAGAAGAGACCCAGTACTTC. Its translation: CATSREETQYF. The chain employs TRBV15 and TRBJ2-5; D remains unclear. The length of the CDR3 is 11 residues. The germline V gene has CDR1 LNHNV and CDR2 YYDKDF (reference sequence). The full variable domain, in which reference TRBV15 and TRBJ2-5 provide the parts outside the CDR3, is DAMVIQNPRYQVTQFGKPVTLSCSQTLNHNVMYWYQQKSSQAPKLLFHYYDKDFNNEADTPDNFQSRRPNTSFCFLDIRSPGLGDTAMYLCATSREETQYFGPGTRLLVL.

The chain is built from TRBV25-1 and TRBJ1-6; D possibly corresponds to TRBD1 (5 bases). Germline V gene sequence: CDR1 MGHDK, CDR2 SYGVNS. The length of the CDR3 is 15 residues. The V gene lost 5 bases and the J gene lost 6 bases, with 14 bases spanning the gap. The chain's CDR3 is CASSPSGTLNSPLHF. The CDR3 DNA is TGTGCCAGCAGTCCTTCCGGGACTCTTAATTCACCCCTCCACTTT.

As for this clone: Other DNA sequences in the sample encode the same CDR3. The rearrangement links TRBV7-8 to TRBJ1-6; D remains unclear. Trimming removed 3 bases at V and 0 bases at J, with 6 bases between. The CDR3 consists of 15 residues. Germline loops: CDR1 SGHVS, CDR2 FQNEAQ. This CDR3 is CASSLGSSYNSPLHF. The DNA for the CDR3 is TGTGCCAGCAGCTTGGGGAGCTCCTATAATTCACCCCTCCACTTT.

Only one count was recorded for this clone. J is TRBJ1-1 and V is TRBV4-2, with a weak D call TRBD1 (5 bases). The CDR3 extends over 15 amino acids. V was cut by 1 base and J by 1 base, with 10 bases left in between. Germline CDR1 and CDR2: LGHNA and YNFKEQ. DNA for the CDR3: TGTGCCAGCAGCCAAGGCCCTGACAGGAACACTGAAGCTTTCTTT. It yields the protein CASSQGPDRNTEAFF.

V gene TRBV19 combines with J gene TRBJ1-2, with TRBD1 as a possible D gene (5 bases). The length of the CDR3 is 12 residues. The V gene lost 6 bases and the J gene lost 3 bases, with 8 bases spanning the gap. In germline, CDR1 is LNHDA, CDR2 SQIVND (reference sequence). DNA for the CDR3: TGTGCCAGTAGATGGGGGGACTATGGCTACACCTTC. Amino acids: CASRWGDYGYTF. Variable domain in full (rest from reference TRBV19 and TRBJ1-2): DGGITQSPKYLFRKEGQNVTLSCEQNLNHDAMYWYRQDPGQGLRLIYYSQIVNDFQKGDIAEGYSVSREKKESFPLTVTSAQKNPTAFYLCASRWGDYGYTFGSGTRLTVV.

The rearrangement uses TRBV2 and TRBJ1-6, with D possibly being TRBD1 (6 bases). V was trimmed by 4 bases and J by 14 bases, leaving 15 bases between them. CDR1 is SNHLY, CDR2 FYNNEI, per germline. This CDR3 comprises 13 residues. Here the CDR3 reads CASSVQGQDTLHF. The DNA of the CDR3 is TGTGCCAGCAGTGTACAGGGTCAAGACACCCTCCACTTT.

This clone was counted once. V is TRBV13 and J is TRBJ1-5; 10 nucleotides line up with TRBD1. The CDR3 extends over 16 amino acids. In germline, CDR1 is PRHDT, CDR2 FYEKMQ (reference sequence). V lost 5 bases, J lost 3 bases, and 7 bases stayed unmatched. This CDR3 is CASSLRTGGINQPQHF. CDR3 bases: TGTGCCAGCAGCCTAAGGACAGGGGGGATCAATCAGCCCCAGCATTTT.

A single count supports this clone. The V call is TRBV5-1, the J call TRBJ1-2; 7 nucleotides line up with TRBD1. This CDR3 region has 13 residues. V was pared by 3 bases and J by 6 bases, with 5 bases of the junction left unmatched. CDR1 SGHRS and CDR2 YFSETQ come from the germline V gene. This CDR3 is CASSSTGFDGYTF. The CDR3 bases are TGCGCCAGCAGCTCGACAGGGTTTGATGGCTACACCTTC. The entire variable domain, with the rest obtained from reference TRBV5-1 and TRBJ1-2, is as follows: KAGVTQTPRYLIKTRGQQVTLSCSPISGHRSVSWYQQTPGQGLQFLFEYFSETQRNKGNFPGRFSGRQFSNSRSEMNVSTLELGDSALYLCASSSTGFDGYTFGSGTRLTVV.

In this sample, this clone turned up once. The rearrangement links TRBV28 to TRBJ1-6; weak D call: TRBD1 (6 bases). Trimming took off 6 bases at V and 5 bases at J, with 17 bases between the two ends. The germline CDR1 and CDR2 sequences are MDHEN and SYDVKM. This CDR3 region has 16 residues. For the CDR3, the DNA is TGTGCCAGCAGCCCAGGCCGGGGGCCCCATAATTCACCCCTCCACTTT. Protein product: CASSPGRGPHNSPLHF.

The chain uses TRBV5-1 and TRBJ2-5; D is uncertain. Per germline, CDR1 SGHRS and CDR2 YFSETQ. The length of the CDR3 is 15 residues. Trimming shortened V by 0 bases and J by 2 bases, and 11 bases separated the two germline ends. This CDR3 reads CASSLARQSQETQYF. In DNA form, the CDR3 reads TGCGCCAGCAGCTTGGCCCGGCAGTCTCAAGAGACCCAGTACTTC. Combining the CDR3 with reference TRBV5-1 and TRBJ2-5 gives the whole variable domain KAGVTQTPRYLIKTRGQQVTLSCSPISGHRSVSWYQQTPGQGLQFLFEYFSETQRNKGNFPGRFSGRQFSNSRSEMNVSTLELGDSALYLCASSLARQSQETQYFGPGTRLLVL.

The V and J genes are TRBV7-9 and TRBJ1-2, with 7 bases matching TRBD1. The CDR3 is 15 amino acids. J gave up 4 bases and V 7 bases, and 12 bases lay outside the gene matches. The germline CDR1 and CDR2 sequences are SEHNR and FQNEAQ (reference sequence). The CDR3 spells CASTPGDSLIYGYTF. The CDR3 DNA reads as TGTGCCAGCACCCCCGGGGACAGCCTAATCTATGGCTACACCTTC. Supplemented by reference TRBV7-9 and TRBJ1-2, the full variable domain reads DTGVSQNPRHKITKRGQNVTFRCDPISEHNRLYWYRQTLGQGPEFLTYFQNEAQLEKSRLLSDRFSAERPKGSFSTLEIQRTEQGDSAMYLCASTPGDSLIYGYTFGSGTRLTVV.

This clone was observed a single time. The chain is built from TRBV28 and TRBJ2-2, with D possibly being TRBD1 (5 bases). The germline gives CDR1 MDHEN, CDR2 SYDVKM. The CDR3 length is 16 residues. V was pared by 6 bases and J by 5 bases, with 19 bases between. The CDR3 DNA reads TGTGCCAGCAGGCCCCGGGTTGGGGCCGGAACCGGGGAGCTGTTTTTT. Translation: CASRPRVGAGTGELFF.

The chain couples TRBV18 to TRBJ1-1; D is undetermined. CDR1 and CDR2 (germline): KGHSH, LQKENI. This CDR3 is built from 15 residues. V lost 2 bases and J 0 bases, leaving 10 bases between the germline ends. CDR3 nucleotides: TGTGCCAGCTCACCAACCGCAGGTTTGAACACTGAAGCTTTCTTT. Its translation is CASSPTAGLNTEAFF.

This chain links TRBV9 with TRBJ1-2, with a possible D match to TRBD1 (6 bases). This CDR3 has 15 residues. CDR1 is SGDLS and CDR2 is YYNGEE in the germline V gene. V was clipped by 3 bases and J by 2 bases, with 14 bases between them. The CDR3, as DNA: TGTGCCAGCAGCGGACAGGAATTGGGGAACTATGGCTACACCTTC. Amino acid sequence: CASSGQELGNYGYTF.

This clone was found once. The chain combines TRBV11-2 with TRBJ1-1; D perhaps matches TRBD1 (5 bases). This CDR3 contains 11 residues. The V end lost 6 bases, the J end lost 8 bases, and 10 bases lay between the germline ends. Germline values: CDR1 SGHAT, CDR2 FQNNGV. CDR3 DNA: TGTGCCAGCAGACGCTGGGACGAAGCTTTCTTT. The encoded protein is CASRRWDEAFF.

This chain uses TRBV11-2 with TRBJ2-7, with D possibly TRBD1 on 6 matching bases. The CDR3 has 13 residues. Germline V gives CDR1 SGHAT, CDR2 FQNNGV. Trimming stripped 5 bases from V and 2 bases from J, with 10 bases between. CDR3 amino acids: CASSGTPTYEQYV. The CDR3 DNA reads as TGTGCCAGCAGCGGGACACCGACCTACGAGCAGTACGTC.

The chain employs TRBV29-1 and TRBJ2-1; D not resolved. Trimming took off 4 bases at V and 7 bases at J, with 8 bases between the two ends. CDR1 and CDR2 from the germline V gene are SQVTM and ANQGSEA. The length of the CDR3 is 11 residues. CDR3 in DNA: TGCAGCGTTGCGCTAGGGAATGAGCAGTTCTTC. This sequence encodes CSVALGNEQFF.

In this sample, this clone turned up a few times. The chain uses TRBV7-8 and TRBJ1-3; TRBD1 matches 7 bases. The V segment lost 2 bases and the J segment 2 bases; nucleotides outside the gene matches: 3. Germline V gene data show CDR1 as SGHVS and CDR2 as FQNEAQ. CDR3 length: 15 amino acids. The CDR3 loop reads CASSLQGGTGNTIYF. CDR3 nucleotides: TGTGCCAGCAGCTTACAGGGGGGAACTGGAAACACCATATATTTT. The complete variable domain, with remaining parts taken from reference TRBV7-8 and TRBJ1-3, reads GAGVSQSPRYKVAKRGQDVALRCDPISGHVSLFWYQQALGQGPEFLTYFQNEAQLDKSGLPSDRFFAERPEGSVSTLKIQRTQQEDSAVYLCASSLQGGTGNTIYFGEGSWLTVV.

V usage is TRBV4-2 and J usage is TRBJ2-1; TRBD1 aligns across 7 bases. Trimming took 2 bases from V and 7 from J; bases not matched to a gene: 14. In germline, CDR1 is LGHNA, CDR2 YNFKEQ. This CDR3 has 17 amino acids. The CDR3 DNA follows: TGTGCCAGCAGCCAACTCCTATTAGGGGGCCGGGTAAATGAGCAGTTCTTC. It codes for CASSQLLLGGRVNEQFF.